These 15 T cell receptor beta chains share one sample of origin, sequenced in a study of blood T cell repertoires in COVID-19. Here immunoSEQ multiplex PCR was the method, and the copy in TCRdb shows in-frame clones only, minus some. The sample lists some 320,000 clones, roughly 90% occurring once. The sequencing input was PBMCs or T cells enriched from blood (not recorded which). The receptors were sampled from a man in his sixties who had recovered from COVID-19.

This clone appeared a single time. This rearrangement joins TRBV7-3 to TRBJ2-3, with a weak D call TRBD2 (6 bases). V lost 8 bases, J lost 4 bases, and 13 bases lay in between. CDR1 is SGHTA, CDR2 FQGTGA, per germline. The CDR3 covers 13 residues. For the CDR3, the DNA is TGTGCCAGCGCCGGCGGGGCTGCAGATACGCAGTATTTT. This translates into CASAGGAADTQYF.

The chain couples TRBV18 to TRBJ1-1; D is uncertain. Trimming pared 2 bases from V and 0 bases from J, leaving 4 bases between. CDR3 length: 13 amino acids. The V gene's germline CDR1 is KGHSH and CDR2 LQKENI. CDR3 protein: CASSPSVNTEAFF. The CDR3 DNA is TGTGCCAGCTCACCATCGGTGAACACTGAAGCTTTCTTT.

The V gene is TRBV7-6, the J gene TRBJ1-3, with TRBD1 identical over 7 bases. V was clipped by 5 bases and J by 1 base; unmatched bases: 5. The germline V gene encodes CDR1 SGHVS and CDR2 FNYEAQ. The CDR3 loop spans 15 amino acids. CDR3: CASSRDRASGNTIYF. CDR3 DNA sequence: TGTGCCAGCAGCCGAGACAGGGCTTCTGGAAACACCATATATTTT.

The genes are TRBV7-9 and TRBJ1-1, with a possible D match to TRBD1 (5 bases). V was trimmed by 5 bases and J by 6 bases, leaving 13 bases between them. Germline lookup yields CDR1 SEHNR and CDR2 FQNEAQ (reference sequence). This CDR3 spans 13 amino acids. The CDR3 is CASSLVWGAEAFF. DNA of the CDR3: TGTGCCAGCAGCCTAGTATGGGGCGCTGAAGCTTTCTTT.

V and J are TRBV30 and TRBJ2-5; no reliable D call. The CDR3 runs to 13 residues. CDR1 is GTSNPN and CDR2 is SVGIG in the germline V gene (reference sequence). Deletions cut 2 bases from V and 0 bases from J, with 7 bases between. CDR3 sequence reads: CAWSLNNQETQYF. The CDR3 nucleotides read TGTGCCTGGAGTCTTAATAACCAAGAGACCCAGTACTTC.

V and J are TRBV3-1 (or the pseudogene TRBV3-2) and TRBJ2-1; D remains ambiguous. The CDR3 loop spans 14 amino acids. Trimming stripped 4 bases from V and 6 bases from J, with 13 bases between. Germline V CDR1 and CDR2: LGHDT, YNNKEL (reference sequence). The CDR3 nucleotides are TGTGCCAGCAGCCCCAAGTGGGCCCGCAATGAGCAGTTCTTC. Protein product: CASSPKWARNEQFF.

V usage is TRBV25-1 and J usage is TRBJ2-1; weak D call: TRBD2 (6 bases). CDR3 length: 15 residues. Germline CDR1 reads MGHDK; CDR2 reads SYGVNS. V lost 10 bases and J 7 bases, leaving 23 bases between the germline ends. The CDR3 DNA follows: TGTGCCACTGCCAACGCGGGGCGCCCGGGGAATGAGCAGTTCTTC. This sequence encodes CATANAGRPGNEQFF.

The chain carries TRBV5-1 and TRBJ2-3, with 8 bases lining up with TRBD2. The CDR3 runs to 15 residues. Unmatched junction bases numbered 8, after V lost 6 bases and J lost 2 bases. The germline V gene has CDR1 SGHRS and CDR2 YFSETQ. CDR3 sequence (DNA): TGCGCCAGCACGCCGACTAGCGCCTACACAGATACGCAGTATTTT. It yields the protein CASTPTSAYTDTQYF. Full variable domain (remainder filled in from reference TRBV5-1 and TRBJ2-3): KAGVTQTPRYLIKTRGQQVTLSCSPISGHRSVSWYQQTPGQGLQFLFEYFSETQRNKGNFPGRFSGRQFSNSRSEMNVSTLELGDSALYLCASTPTSAYTDTQYFGPGTRLTVL.

The chain is built from TRBV9 and TRBJ2-1; 11 bases align to TRBD1. This CDR3 has 15 amino acids. With 4 bases clipped from V and 7 bases from J, the junction kept 7 bases outside the gene matches. Germline CDR1 and CDR2: SGDLS and YYNGEE. CDR3 nucleotide sequence: TGTGCCAGCAGCACCCGGGACAGGGGGGAAAATGAGCAGTTCTTC. Encoded protein: CASSTRDRGENEQFF.

V is TRBV7-2 and J is TRBJ2-7; D is uncertain. CDR1 SGHTA and CDR2 FQGNSA come from the germline V gene. Trimming shortened V by 5 bases and J by 7 bases, and 12 bases separated the two germline ends. The CDR3 covers 12 residues. The CDR3 DNA is TGTGCCAGCAGCCCCCGAGCTAGGGAGCAGTACTTC. It yields the protein CASSPRAREQYF.

This clone was seen once. This chain connects TRBV27 to TRBJ1-5; no reliable D call. The CDR3 totals 16 residues. V was shortened by 1 base and J by 3 bases, with 13 bases between the two germline ends. Germline CDR1 MNHEY, CDR2 SMNVEV (reference sequence). The DNA for the CDR3 is TGTGCCAGCAGTTTATTCGAGCCAGGCCACAATCAGCCCCAGCATTTT. Protein: CASSLFEPGHNQPQHF.

This clone was seen more than once but under ten times. The chain uses TRBV6-2 or TRBV6-3 and TRBJ1-5, with D possibly matching TRBD1 (6 bases). V dropped 2 bases and J dropped 0 bases, with 20 bases sitting between them. The CDR3 runs to 19 residues. Germline-derived CDR1 and CDR2 are MNHEY and SVGEGT. CDR3 residues: CASSYRQGFVLDSNQPQHF. CDR3 bases: TGTGCCAGCAGTTACCGCCAGGGGTTTGTACTCGATAGCAATCAGCCCCAGCATTTT.

The chain carries TRBV6-2 or TRBV6-3 and TRBJ2-1, with TRBD2 as a possible D gene (5 bases). The CDR3 contains 14 residues. Trimming removed 1 base from V and 9 bases from J, with 13 bases in between. Germline values: CDR1 MNHEY, CDR2 SVGEGT. This CDR3 reads CASSYYQRSGEQFF. As DNA, the CDR3 is TGTGCCAGCAGTTACTATCAGAGGAGCGGTGAGCAGTTCTTC.

The chain combines TRBV4-1 with TRBJ1-6, with TRBD1 matching 10 bases. The germline V gene encodes CDR1 MGHRA and CDR2 YSYEKL. After removal of 5 bases from V and 11 bases from J, the junction contained 6 bases not matched to a gene. CDR3 length: 14 amino acids. CDR3 protein: CASSAADRGTPLHF. DNA of the CDR3: TGCGCCAGCAGCGCCGCGGACAGGGGGACACCCCTCCACTTT.

This clone was counted a single time. This rearrangement joins TRBV28 to TRBJ2-7, with D maybe TRBD1 (6 bases). V gave up 2 bases and J gave up 3 bases, with 14 bases separating them. The CDR3 is 15 amino acids. Germline V gene lookup returns CDR1 MDHEN and CDR2 SYDVKM. CDR3 coding DNA: TGTGCCAGCAGTTTACGAGGGACACCGAACTACGAGCAGTACTTC. Translated, it gives CASSLRGTPNYEQYF.